This T cell receptor beta chain was identified during a study of identical twins. A universal primer site was created by template switching, with the cDNA bearing unique molecular identifiers. Via MiXCR, TCRdb re-called the 5' RACE reads, giving one row per CDR3 protein. The table has roughly 700,000 distinct CDR3 sequences, approximately 9% seen once. This clonotype showed up just a few times. Its antigen is still unknown. Findings of the study overall: Abundant cord blood beta clonotypes carried fewer insertions; memory repertoires showed none.

Per germline, CDR1 SEHNR and CDR2 FQNEAQ (reference sequence). CDR3 length equals 11 residues. V lost 7 bases, J lost 3 bases, and 5 bases lay in between. Another study also made use of these data, one on yellow fever vaccine responses in identical twins. That publication notes: Vaccine T cell responses of twins reportedly seemed partly convergent and partly personalized.

The specimen sequenced was PBMCs. This chain uses TRBV7-9 with TRBJ2-3; D is undetermined. The TCR comes from a woman under 30 in good health. The CDR3, as DNA: TGTGCCAGCAAAGAGACAGATACGCAGTATTTT. Translation gives CASKETDTQYF. The complete variable domain, with remaining parts taken from reference TRBV7-9 and TRBJ2-3, reads DTGVSQNPRHKITKRGQNVTFRCDPISEHNRLYWYRQTLGQGPEFLTYFQNEAQLEKSRLLSDRFSAERPKGSFSTLEIQRTEQGDSAMYLCASKETDTQYFGPGTRLTVL.